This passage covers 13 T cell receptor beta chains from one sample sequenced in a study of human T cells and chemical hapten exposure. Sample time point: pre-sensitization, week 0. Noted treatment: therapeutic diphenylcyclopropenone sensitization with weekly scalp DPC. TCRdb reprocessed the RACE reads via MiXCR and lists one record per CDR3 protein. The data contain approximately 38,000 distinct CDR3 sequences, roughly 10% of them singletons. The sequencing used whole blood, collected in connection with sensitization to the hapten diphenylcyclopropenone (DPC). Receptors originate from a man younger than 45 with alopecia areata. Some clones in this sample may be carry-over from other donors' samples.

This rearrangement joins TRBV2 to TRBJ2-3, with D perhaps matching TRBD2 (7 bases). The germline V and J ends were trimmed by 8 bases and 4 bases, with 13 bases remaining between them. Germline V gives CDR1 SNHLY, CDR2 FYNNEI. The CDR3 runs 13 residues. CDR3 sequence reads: CASRGAGSDTQYF. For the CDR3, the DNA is TGTGCCAGCCGGGGGGCAGGGTCAGATACGCAGTATTTT.

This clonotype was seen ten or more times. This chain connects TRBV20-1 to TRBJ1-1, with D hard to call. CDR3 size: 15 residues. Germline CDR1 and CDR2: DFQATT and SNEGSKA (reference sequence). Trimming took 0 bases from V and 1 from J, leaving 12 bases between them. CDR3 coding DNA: TGCAGTGCTAGAGATGGTCGGGGTACGAACACTGAAGCTTTCTTT. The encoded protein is CSARDGRGTNTEAFF.

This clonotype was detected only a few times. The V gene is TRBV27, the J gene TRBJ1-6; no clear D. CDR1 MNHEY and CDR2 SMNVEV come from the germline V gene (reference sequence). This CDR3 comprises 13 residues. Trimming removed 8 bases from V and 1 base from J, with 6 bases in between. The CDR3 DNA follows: TGTGCCAGCCGGGGTTCCTATAATTCACCCCTCCACTTT. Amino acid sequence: CASRGSYNSPLHF.

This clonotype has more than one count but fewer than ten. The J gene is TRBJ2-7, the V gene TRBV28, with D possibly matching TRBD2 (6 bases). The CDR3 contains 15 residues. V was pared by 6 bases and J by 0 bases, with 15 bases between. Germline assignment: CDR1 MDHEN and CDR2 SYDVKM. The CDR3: CASSPAGDSSYEQYV. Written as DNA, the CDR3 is TGTGCCAGCAGCCCAGCGGGTGATAGCTCCTACGAGCAGTACGTC.

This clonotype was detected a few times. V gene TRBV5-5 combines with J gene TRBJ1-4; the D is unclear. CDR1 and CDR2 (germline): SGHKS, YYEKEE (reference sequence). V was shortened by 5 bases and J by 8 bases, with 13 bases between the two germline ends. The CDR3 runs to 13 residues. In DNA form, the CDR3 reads TGTGCCAGCAGACGGGCCGGGGAAGAAAAACTGTTTTTT. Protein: CASRRAGEEKLFF. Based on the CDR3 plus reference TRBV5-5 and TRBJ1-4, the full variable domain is DAGVTQSPTHLIKTRGQQVTLRCSPISGHKSVSWYQQVLGQGPQFIFQYYEKEERGRGNFPDRFSARQFPNYSSELNVNALLLGDSALYLCASRRAGEEKLFFGSGTQLSVL.

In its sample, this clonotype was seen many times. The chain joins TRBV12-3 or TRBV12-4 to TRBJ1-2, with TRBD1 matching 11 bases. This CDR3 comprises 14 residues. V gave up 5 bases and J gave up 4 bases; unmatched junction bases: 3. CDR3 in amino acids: CASSGTGGTYGYTF. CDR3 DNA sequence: TGTGCCAGCAGTGGGACAGGGGGGACCTATGGCTACACCTTC.

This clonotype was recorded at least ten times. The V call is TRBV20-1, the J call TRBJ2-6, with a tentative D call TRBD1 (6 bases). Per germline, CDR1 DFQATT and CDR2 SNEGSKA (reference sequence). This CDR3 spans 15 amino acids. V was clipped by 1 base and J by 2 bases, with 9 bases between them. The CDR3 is CSARAQGTGANVLTF. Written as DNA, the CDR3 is TGCAGTGCTAGAGCACAGGGAACTGGGGCCAACGTCCTGACTTTC.

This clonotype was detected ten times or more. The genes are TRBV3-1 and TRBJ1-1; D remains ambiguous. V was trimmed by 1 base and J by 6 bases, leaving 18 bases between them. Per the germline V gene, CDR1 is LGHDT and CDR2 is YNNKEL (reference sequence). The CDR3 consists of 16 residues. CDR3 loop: CASSQAAHGRRSEAFF. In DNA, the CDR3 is TGTGCCAGCAGCCAAGCAGCCCACGGTAGACGATCTGAAGCTTTCTTT.

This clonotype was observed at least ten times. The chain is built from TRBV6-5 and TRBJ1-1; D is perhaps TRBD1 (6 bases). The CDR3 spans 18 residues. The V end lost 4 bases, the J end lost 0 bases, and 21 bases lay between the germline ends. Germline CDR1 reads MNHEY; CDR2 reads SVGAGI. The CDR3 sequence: CASSFRSRQDVMNTEAFF. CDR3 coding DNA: TGTGCCAGCAGTTTCCGGAGCCGACAGGACGTAATGAACACTGAAGCTTTCTTT.

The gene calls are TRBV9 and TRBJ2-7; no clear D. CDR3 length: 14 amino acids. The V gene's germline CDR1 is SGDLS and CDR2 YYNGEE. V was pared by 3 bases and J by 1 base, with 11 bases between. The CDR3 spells CASSEEDGSYEQYF. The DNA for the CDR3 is TGTGCCAGCAGCGAAGAGGACGGATCCTACGAGCAGTACTTC. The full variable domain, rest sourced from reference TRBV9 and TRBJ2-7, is DSGVTQTPKHLITATGQRVTLRCSPRSGDLSVYWYQQSLDQGLQFLIQYYNGEERAKGNILERFSAQQFPDLHSELNLSSLELGDSALYFCASSEEDGSYEQYFGPGTRLTVT.

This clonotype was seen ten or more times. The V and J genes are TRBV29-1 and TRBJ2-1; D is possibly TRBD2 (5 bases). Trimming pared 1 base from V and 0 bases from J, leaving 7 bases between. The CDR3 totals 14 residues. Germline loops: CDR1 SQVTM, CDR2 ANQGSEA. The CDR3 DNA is TGCAGCGTTGAAGTAGCGAGCTCCTACAATGAGCAGTTCTTC. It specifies CSVEVASSYNEQFF.

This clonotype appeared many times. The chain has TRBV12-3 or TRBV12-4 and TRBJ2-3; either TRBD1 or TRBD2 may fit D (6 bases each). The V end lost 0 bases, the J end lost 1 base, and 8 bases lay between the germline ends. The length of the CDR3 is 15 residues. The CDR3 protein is CASSLAGGRTDTQYF. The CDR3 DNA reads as TGTGCCAGCAGTTTAGCGGGGGGCCGCACAGATACGCAGTATTTT.

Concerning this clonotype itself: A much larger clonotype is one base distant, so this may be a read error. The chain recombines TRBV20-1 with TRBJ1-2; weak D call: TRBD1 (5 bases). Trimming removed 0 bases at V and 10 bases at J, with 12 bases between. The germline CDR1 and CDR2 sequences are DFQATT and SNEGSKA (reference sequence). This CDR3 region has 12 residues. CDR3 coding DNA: TGCAGTGCTAGAGACAGGGCTAATGACTACACCTTC. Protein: CSARDRANDYTF.